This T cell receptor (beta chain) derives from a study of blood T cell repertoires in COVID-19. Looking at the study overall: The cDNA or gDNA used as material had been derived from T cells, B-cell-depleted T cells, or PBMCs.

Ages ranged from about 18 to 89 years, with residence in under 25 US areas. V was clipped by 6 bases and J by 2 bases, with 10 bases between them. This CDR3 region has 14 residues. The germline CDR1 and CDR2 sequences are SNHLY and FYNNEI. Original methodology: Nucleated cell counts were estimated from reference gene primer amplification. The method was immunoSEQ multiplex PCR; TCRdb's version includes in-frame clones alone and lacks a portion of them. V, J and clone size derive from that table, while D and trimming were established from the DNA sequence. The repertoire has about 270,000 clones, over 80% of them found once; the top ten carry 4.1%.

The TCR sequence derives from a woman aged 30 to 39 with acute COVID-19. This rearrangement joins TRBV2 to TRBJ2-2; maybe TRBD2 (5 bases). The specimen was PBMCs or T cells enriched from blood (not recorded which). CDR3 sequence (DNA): TGTGCCAGCAGCCGCAGCGGAAACACCGGGGAGCTGTTTTTT. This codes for CASSRSGNTGELFF. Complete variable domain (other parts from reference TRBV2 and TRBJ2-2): EPEVTQTPSHQVTQMGQEVILRCVPISNHLYFYWYRQILGQKVEFLVSFYNNEISEKSEIFDDQFSVERPDGSNFTLKIRSTKLEDSAMYFCASSRSGNTGELFFGEGSRLTVL.